This T cell receptor beta chain appears in the sequencing data of a study of blood T cells in healthy people across ages. Study results and limitations: Across samples, TCR beta diversity tracked strongly with naive T cell percentage. Aged donors had fewer naive CD4+ cells and lower diversity than long-lived donors.

Primers used in a second PCR of roughly 6 to 11 cycles were a sample-barcoded 5' primer and a J-beta primer mix. With 12 random nucleotides, a template-switch adaptor tagged each individual cDNA molecule. TCRdb recomputed calls from the 5' RACE reads with MiXCR, one row per CDR3 protein. The sample records over 1,200,000 distinct CDR3 sequences, almost 60% being singletons. Points on this clonotype: Its antigen is unknown.

The clonotype comes from a man aged 18 to 29 in good health. The source material was blood.

The CDR3 here is CASSTAGTVYEQYF. In DNA form, the CDR3 reads TGTGCCAGCAGCACCGCCGGGACAGTCTACGAGCAGTACTTC. J is TRBJ2-7 and V is TRBV7-8; TRBD1 matches at 7 bases. The germline CDR1 and CDR2 sequences are SGHVS and FQNEAQ. The CDR3 covers 14 residues. V was clipped by 5 bases and J by 3 bases; unmatched bases: 7.